The clone carrying this T cell receptor beta chain was observed a handful of times. Its matching antigen is unknown. Primers for the PCR totalled 60 Vbeta and 13 Jbeta. This table comes from immunoSEQ multiplex PCR, and its TCRdb copy is limited to in-frame clones, with some not included. The top ten hold roughly 3% of the sample, which has 100,000 to 150,000 clones, 17% seen once. CDR1 is MDHEN, CDR2 SYDVKM, per germline. Trimming left V 2 bases short and J 0 bases short, with 7 bases between. The CDR3 has 14 residues. The entry originates in a study of cytomegalovirus exposure and HLA in healthy donors. Overall study findings and caveats: In vitro testing confirmed a few CMV-associated chains as specific for CMV antigens. TCR beta chains numbering some 160 were designated cytomegalovirus-associated.

The sample taken for sequencing was PBMCs. The source of this sequence is a female donor in good health and CMV-seropositive. V gene TRBV28 combines with J gene TRBJ2-5, with D maybe TRBD2 (5 bases). The CDR3 region is CASSLQRYQETQYF. The CDR3 DNA reads TGTGCCAGCAGTTTACAGCGGTACCAAGAGACCCAGTACTTC.